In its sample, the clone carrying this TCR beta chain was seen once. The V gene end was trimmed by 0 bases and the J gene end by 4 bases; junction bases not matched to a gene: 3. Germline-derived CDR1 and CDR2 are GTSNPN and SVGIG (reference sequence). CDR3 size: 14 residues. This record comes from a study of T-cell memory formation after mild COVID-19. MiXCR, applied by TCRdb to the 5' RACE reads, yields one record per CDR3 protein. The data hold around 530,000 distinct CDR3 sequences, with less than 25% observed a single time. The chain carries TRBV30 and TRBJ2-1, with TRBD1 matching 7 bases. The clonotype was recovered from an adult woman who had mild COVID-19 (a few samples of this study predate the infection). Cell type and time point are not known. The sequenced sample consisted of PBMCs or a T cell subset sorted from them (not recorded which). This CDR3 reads CAWSVFRGYNEQFF. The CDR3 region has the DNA TGTGCCTGGAGTGTCTTCAGGGGGTACAATGAGCAGTTCTTC.